This T cell receptor beta chain was recorded in a study of blood T cell repertoires in COVID-19. Turning to the study itself: The study drew acute and convalescent COVID-19 samples from the United States, Italy and Spain. The analysed material was cDNA or gDNA that came from T cells, B-cell-depleted T cells, or PBMCs.

As processed by the authors: The authors estimated nucleated cell counts from reference gene primer amplification. Repertoires were generated with immunoSEQ multiplex PCR, while TCRdb's copy carries only in-frame clones and drops some. V, J and clone size were drawn from that table, and D and trimming were deduced from the DNA. The profile shows about 200,000 clones, 87% of them singletons. The V gene's germline CDR1 is MDHEN and CDR2 SYDVKM. The CDR3 is made up of 15 amino acids. The V end lost 6 bases, the J end lost 1 base, and 14 bases lay between the germline ends. This chain uses TRBV28 with TRBJ2-3, with TRBD2 as a possible D gene (5 bases). This clonotype was sampled from a man in his 60s who had recovered from COVID-19. Sequencing was done on a sample of peripheral blood. This CDR3 is CASRTLGSGTDTQYF. CDR3 bases: TGTGCCAGCAGGACTCTAGGGAGTGGCACAGATACGCAGTATTTT.